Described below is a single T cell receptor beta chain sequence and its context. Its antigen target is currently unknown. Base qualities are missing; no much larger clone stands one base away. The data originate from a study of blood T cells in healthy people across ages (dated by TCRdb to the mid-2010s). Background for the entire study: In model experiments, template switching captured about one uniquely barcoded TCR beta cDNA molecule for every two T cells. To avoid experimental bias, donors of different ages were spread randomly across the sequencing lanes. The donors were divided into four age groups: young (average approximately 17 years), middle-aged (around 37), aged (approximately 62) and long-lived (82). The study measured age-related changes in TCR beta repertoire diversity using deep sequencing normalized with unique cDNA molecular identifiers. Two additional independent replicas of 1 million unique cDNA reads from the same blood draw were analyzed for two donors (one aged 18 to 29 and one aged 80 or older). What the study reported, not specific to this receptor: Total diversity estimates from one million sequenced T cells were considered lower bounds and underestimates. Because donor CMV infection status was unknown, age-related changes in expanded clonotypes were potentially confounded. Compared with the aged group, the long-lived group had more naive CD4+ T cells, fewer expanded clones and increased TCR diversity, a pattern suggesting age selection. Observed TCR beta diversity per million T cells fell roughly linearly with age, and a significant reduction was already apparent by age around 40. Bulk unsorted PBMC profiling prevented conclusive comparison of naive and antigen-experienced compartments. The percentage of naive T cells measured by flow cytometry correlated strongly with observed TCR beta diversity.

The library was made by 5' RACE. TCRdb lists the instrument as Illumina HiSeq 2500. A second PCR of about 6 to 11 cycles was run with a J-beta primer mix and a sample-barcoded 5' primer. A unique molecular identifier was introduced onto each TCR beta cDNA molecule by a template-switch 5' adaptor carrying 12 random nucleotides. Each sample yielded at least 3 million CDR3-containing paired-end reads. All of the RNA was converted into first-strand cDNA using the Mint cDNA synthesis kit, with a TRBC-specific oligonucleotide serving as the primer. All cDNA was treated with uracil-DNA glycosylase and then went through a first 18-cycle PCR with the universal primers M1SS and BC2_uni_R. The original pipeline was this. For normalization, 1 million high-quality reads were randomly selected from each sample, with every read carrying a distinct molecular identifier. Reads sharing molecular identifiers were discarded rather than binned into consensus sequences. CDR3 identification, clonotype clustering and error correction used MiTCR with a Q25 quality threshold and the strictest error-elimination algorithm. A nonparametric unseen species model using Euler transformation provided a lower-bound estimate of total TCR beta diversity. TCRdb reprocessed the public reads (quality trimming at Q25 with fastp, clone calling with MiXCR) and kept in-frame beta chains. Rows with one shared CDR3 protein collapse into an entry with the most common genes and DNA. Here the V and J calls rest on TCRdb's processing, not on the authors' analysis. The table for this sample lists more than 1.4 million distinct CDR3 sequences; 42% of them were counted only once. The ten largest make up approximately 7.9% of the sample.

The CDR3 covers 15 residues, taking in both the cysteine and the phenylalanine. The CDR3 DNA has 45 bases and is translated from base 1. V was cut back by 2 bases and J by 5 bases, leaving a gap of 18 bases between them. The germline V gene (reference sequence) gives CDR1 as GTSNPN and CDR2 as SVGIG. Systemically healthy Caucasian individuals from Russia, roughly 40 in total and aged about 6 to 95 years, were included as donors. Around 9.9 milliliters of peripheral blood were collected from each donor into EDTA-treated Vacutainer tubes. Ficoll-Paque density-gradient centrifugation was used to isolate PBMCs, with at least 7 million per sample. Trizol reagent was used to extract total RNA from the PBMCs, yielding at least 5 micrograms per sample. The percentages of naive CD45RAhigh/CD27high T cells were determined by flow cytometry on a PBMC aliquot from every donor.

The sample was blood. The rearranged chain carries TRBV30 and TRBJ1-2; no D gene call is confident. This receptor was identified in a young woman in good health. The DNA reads TGTGCCTGGAGTCTAGCAGCCTACGGGGTGTATGGCTACACCTTC. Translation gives CAWSLAAYGVYGYTF. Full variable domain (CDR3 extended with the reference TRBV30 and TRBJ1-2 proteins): SQTIHQWPATLVQPVGSPLSLECTVEGTSNPNLYWYRQAAGRGLQLLFYSVGIGQISSEVPQNLSASRPQDRQFILSSKKLLLSDSGFYLCAWSLAAYGVYGYTFGSGTRLTVV.